A single sample is the source of the 30 T cell receptor beta chains below, sequenced in a study of T cells in localized non-small cell lung cancer. Produced via immunoSEQ multiplex PCR; TCRdb's table is partial and in-frame only. The sample gives tens of thousands of clones, about 88% of which show up once; around 7% is in the top ten. The specimen was peripheral blood, collected before any cancer treatment. These receptors originate from a woman aged 18-50 years with stage III lung adenocarcinoma.

This clone was counted a single time. V and J are TRBV7-2 and TRBJ2-3, with D perhaps TRBD1 (7 bases). Between the trimmed V and J ends, which lost 8 bases and 2 bases, there was a span of 11 bases. This CDR3 has 13 amino acids. CDR1 is SGHTA, CDR2 FQGNSA, per germline. The CDR3: CASAGGSTDTQYF. As DNA, the CDR3 is TGTGCCAGCGCAGGGGGGTCCACAGATACGCAGTATTTT.

This rearrangement joins TRBV5-1 to TRBJ2-6; D is undetermined. This CDR3 is 17 amino acids long. Germline CDR1 and CDR2: SGHRS and YFSETQ. With 0 bases removed from V and 0 bases from J, the gap between germline ends came to 10 bases. Written as DNA, the CDR3 is TGCGCCAGCAGCTTGGCCGGTGTGCGCTCTGGGGCCAACGTCCTGACTTTC. It encodes CASSLAGVRSGANVLTF.

The CDR3 DNA reads as TGTGCCAGTACGGGACAGGGGGTTTTCAGCACCGGGGAGCTGTTTTTT. Its protein is CASTGQGVFSTGELFF. The chain links TRBV19 to TRBJ2-2, with 11 bases that match TRBD1. CDR3 length: 16 amino acids. Germline loops: CDR1 LNHDA, CDR2 SQIVND (reference sequence). J gave up 4 bases and V 7 bases, and 8 bases lay outside the gene matches.

This chain connects TRBV18 to TRBJ2-3, with D perhaps TRBD2 (6 bases). This CDR3 is 14 amino acids long. V dropped 6 bases and J dropped 4 bases, with 14 bases sitting between them. In germline, CDR1 is KGHSH, CDR2 LQKENI. Here the CDR3 reads CASSGGVGSDTQYF. CDR3 DNA sequence: TGTGCCAGCTCCGGCGGGGTTGGTTCAGATACGCAGTATTTT.

Here the CDR3 reads CASSTGTATYEQYF. As DNA, the CDR3 is TGTGCCAGCAGCACAGGGACAGCTACCTACGAGCAGTACTTC. V is TRBV9 and J is TRBJ2-7, with 7 positions matching TRBD1. J gave up 2 bases and V 4 bases, and 6 bases lay outside the gene matches. The V gene's germline CDR1 is SGDLS and CDR2 YYNGEE. The CDR3 loop spans 14 amino acids.

The chain is built from TRBV2 and TRBJ1-4, with D tentatively TRBD1 (6 bases). CDR3 size: 16 residues. Trimming left V 8 bases short and J 0 bases short, with 16 bases between. CDR1 is SNHLY, CDR2 FYNNEI, per germline. CDR3 residues: CASSGVRLATNEKLFF. CDR3 in DNA: TGTGCCAGCTCAGGGGTCCGCCTTGCAACTAATGAAAAACTGTTTTTT. The whole variable domain, filled in from reference TRBV2 and TRBJ1-4, reads EPEVTQTPSHQVTQMGQEVILRCVPISNHLYFYWYRQILGQKVEFLVSFYNNEISEKSEIFDDQFSVERPDGSNFTLKIRSTKLEDSAMYFCASSGVRLATNEKLFFGSGTQLSVL.

The rearrangement joins TRBV7-6 to TRBJ1-1, with D possibly TRBD1 on 6 matching bases. CDR3 length equals 13 residues. The germline V and J ends were trimmed by 5 bases and 2 bases, with 9 bases remaining between them. Per the germline V gene, CDR1 is SGHVS and CDR2 is FNYEAQ. This CDR3 is CASSRGANTEAFF. In nucleotides, the CDR3 is TGTGCCAGCAGCCGGGGGGCAAACACTGAAGCTTTCTTT.

This clone was detected only once. The V call is TRBV7-9, the J call TRBJ1-2; tentative D call: TRBD1 (5 bases). This CDR3 region has 13 residues. The germline V gene has CDR1 SEHNR and CDR2 FQNEAQ (reference sequence). Trimming removed 3 bases at V and 2 bases at J, with 7 bases between. The CDR3 protein is CASSLGENYGYTF. The DNA of the CDR3 is TGTGCCAGCAGCTTGGGGGAAAACTATGGCTACACCTTC.

The V call is TRBV2, the J call TRBJ2-1; D is perhaps TRBD1 (6 bases). CDR3 size: 13 residues. CDR1 is SNHLY, CDR2 FYNNEI, per germline. The germline V and J ends were trimmed by 3 bases and 9 bases, with 12 bases remaining between them. CDR3 coding DNA: TGTGCCAGCAGTGACACGTTCAGGGGTGAGCAGTTCTTC. This encodes CASSDTFRGEQFF.

The chain has TRBV18 and TRBJ1-6, with TRBD1 as a possible D gene (5 bases). Between the trimmed V and J ends, which lost 5 bases and 7 bases, there was a span of 15 bases. Germline V CDR1 and CDR2: KGHSH, LQKENI. The CDR3 length is 15 residues. CDR3 residues: CASSTQGRQNSPLHF. CDR3 coding DNA: TGTGCCAGCTCAACCCAGGGACGGCAAAATTCACCCCTCCACTTT.

This chain links TRBV5-6 with TRBJ1-1; no clear D gene. Germline assignment: CDR1 SGHDT and CDR2 YYEEEE. The CDR3 sequence is 14 residues long. The V end was cut by 2 bases, the J end by 1 base, with 9 bases between. The CDR3: CASSFPGKNTEAFF. In nucleotides, the CDR3 is TGTGCCAGCAGCTTTCCCGGGAAGAACACTGAAGCTTTCTTT.

The chain joins TRBV30 to TRBJ1-2, with D perhaps TRBD1 (5 bases). Trimming took off 2 bases at V and 8 bases at J, with 18 bases between the two ends. Looked up from germline, CDR1 is GTSNPN and CDR2 is SVGIG (reference sequence). The CDR3 covers 14 residues. CDR3 nucleotides: TGTGCCTGGAGTTGGGGGGGAGAACCCGTCGGCTACACCTTC. It yields the protein CAWSWGGEPVGYTF.

The chain carries TRBV7-9 and TRBJ1-5; no clear D gene. Trimming pared 1 base from V and 1 base from J, leaving 5 bases between. The CDR3 runs to 14 residues. Per the germline V gene, CDR1 is SEHNR and CDR2 is FQNEAQ (reference sequence). The CDR3 reads CASSLGQSNQPQHF. The CDR3 DNA sequence: TGTGCCAGCAGCTTAGGGCAGAGCAATCAGCCCCAGCATTTT.

This chain links TRBV12-5 with TRBJ1-1, with D tentatively TRBD1 (5 bases). The germline V and J ends were trimmed by 2 bases and 4 bases, with 11 bases remaining between them. This CDR3 is 14 amino acids long. Germline loops: CDR1 LGHNT, CDR2 FRNRAP. The CDR3 DNA follows: TGTGCTAGTGGTTTGTTAGGGGTTGGCACTGAAGCTTTCTTT. Translating gives CASGLLGVGTEAFF.

The rearrangement links TRBV7-8 to TRBJ2-3; 9 bases fit TRBD2. The CDR3 covers 16 residues. CDR1 is SGHVS and CDR2 is FQNEAQ in the germline V gene. V lost 2 bases, J lost 0 bases, and 3 bases stayed unmatched. As DNA, the CDR3 is TGTGCCAGCAGCTTACTAGCGGGGTCCAGCACAGATACGCAGTATTTT. It encodes CASSLLAGSSTDTQYF.

This chain joins TRBV29-1 and TRBJ1-1; no definite D call. Germline V lookup: CDR1 SQVTM, CDR2 ANQGSEA. This CDR3 has 14 amino acids. V was cut by 3 bases and J by 0 bases, with 11 bases left in between. The CDR3 region has the DNA TGCAGCGTTGATAAGACGGCAATGAACACTGAAGCTTTCTTT. As protein: CSVDKTAMNTEAFF.

The chain combines TRBV6-6 with TRBJ2-5; D not certain. Germline V gene data show CDR1 as MNHNY and CDR2 as SVGAGI (reference sequence). CDR3 length: 11 amino acids. The ends were cut back, 8 bases at V and 2 bases at J, with 6 bases in the middle. The CDR3 DNA reads TGTGCCAGCGCAGAGCAAGAGACCCAGTACTTC. Its translation: CASAEQETQYF.

This chain's CDR3 is CASSEGPEAFF. CDR3 coding DNA: TGTGCCAGCAGTGAGGGTCCTGAAGCTTTCTTT. The V gene is TRBV2, the J gene TRBJ1-1; D is undetermined. This CDR3 contains 11 residues. The V gene lost 3 bases and the J gene lost 6 bases, with 5 bases spanning the gap. CDR1 SNHLY and CDR2 FYNNEI come from the germline V gene.

The rearrangement joins TRBV6-6 to TRBJ1-6; D gene unclear. Germline values: CDR1 MNHNY, CDR2 SVGAGI (reference sequence). Trimming left V 4 bases short and J 13 bases short, with 8 bases between. This CDR3 region has 11 residues. The CDR3: CASSSEGPLHF. The DNA of the CDR3 is TGTGCCAGCAGTTCCGAAGGGCCCCTCCACTTT.

This chain joins TRBV7-6 and TRBJ2-5, with a tentative D call TRBD2 (5 bases). The CDR3 consists of 14 residues. Germline values: CDR1 SGHVS, CDR2 FNYEAQ. Trimming stripped 2 bases from V and 2 bases from J, with 9 bases between. CDR3 DNA sequence: TGTGCCAGCAGCTTAAGTACGGGGCAAGAGACCCAGTACTTC. Translated: CASSLSTGQETQYF.

V gene TRBV20-1 combines with J gene TRBJ2-3; D is undetermined. The CDR3 loop spans 11 amino acids. Deletions cut 6 bases from V and 11 bases from J, with 15 bases between. Germline values: CDR1 DFQATT, CDR2 SNEGSKA (reference sequence). In DNA form, the CDR3 reads TGCAGTGCCAGGACCAGCTTCGGGCAGTATTTT. Translated: CSARTSFGQYF.

V and J are TRBV7-3 and TRBJ2-1; D may correspond to TRBD1 or TRBD2 (5 bases each). The germline V gene has CDR1 SGHTA and CDR2 FQGTGA. Trimming stripped 8 bases from V and 0 bases from J, with 14 bases between. The CDR3 sequence is 15 residues long. CDR3: CASARGATSYNEQFF. The CDR3 DNA reads as TGTGCCAGCGCACGGGGCGCAACCTCCTACAATGAGCAGTTCTTC.

The J gene is TRBJ2-7, the V gene TRBV13; 7 positions agree with TRBD1. CDR3 length: 14 residues. Germline CDR1 PRHDT, CDR2 FYEKMQ (reference sequence). The V segment lost 5 bases and the J segment 2 bases; nucleotides outside the gene matches: 6. CDR3 in amino acids: CASSVTGLPYEQYF. CDR3 in DNA: TGTGCCAGCAGCGTGACAGGGTTACCCTACGAGCAGTACTTC.

The chain joins TRBV12-5 to TRBJ2-7; 7 bases match TRBD1. V gave up 4 bases and J gave up 2 bases; unmatched junction bases: 11. CDR1 and CDR2 (germline): LGHNT, FRNRAP. The CDR3 length is 16 residues. The CDR3 nucleotides are TGTGCTAGTGGTTCCCTCCCGGACAGGAATACCTACGAGCAGTACTTC. Amino acid sequence: CASGSLPDRNTYEQYF.

The chain has TRBV30 and TRBJ1-3; no definite D call. CDR1 GTSNPN and CDR2 SVGIG come from the germline V gene (reference sequence). The CDR3 has 12 residues. V was clipped by 2 bases and J by 1 base, with 3 bases between them. CDR3: CAWSRSGNTIYF. CDR3 in DNA: TGTGCCTGGAGTCGGTCTGGAAACACCATATATTTT.

This sequence joins TRBV6-1 and TRBJ1-3, with a tentative D call TRBD1 (5 bases). CDR1 is MNHNS, CDR2 SASEGT, per germline. This CDR3 region has 15 residues. V was pared by 8 bases and J by 0 bases, with 14 bases between. The CDR3 reads CASLQDRTSGNTIYF. The CDR3 DNA is TGTGCCAGCTTACAGGACCGTACCTCTGGAAACACCATATATTTT.

The chain couples TRBV5-4 to TRBJ2-2, with TRBD2 identical over 8 bases. The V gene end was trimmed by 1 base and the J gene end by 5 bases; junction bases not matched to a gene: 4. Germline CDR1 and CDR2: SGHNT and YYREEE (reference sequence). The length of the CDR3 is 15 residues. The CDR3 DNA reads as TGTGCCAGCAGCTTGACTAGCGGATTAACCGGGGAGCTGTTTTTT. This translates into CASSLTSGLTGELFF.

The V gene is TRBV6-1, the J gene TRBJ1-1, with a possible D match to TRBD1 (5 bases). The CDR3 spans 15 residues. Trimming removed 1 base from V and 5 bases from J, with 14 bases in between. CDR1 and CDR2 from the germline V gene are MNHNS and SASEGT. CDR3 protein: CASSEEEGRGTEAFF. The CDR3 DNA is TGTGCCAGCAGTGAAGAGGAGGGGCGCGGGACTGAAGCTTTCTTT.

The rearrangement links TRBV4-1 to TRBJ1-5; 7 bases line up with TRBD1. J gave up 5 bases and V 0 bases, and 10 bases lay outside the gene matches. The CDR3 has 17 residues. In germline, CDR1 is MGHRA, CDR2 YSYEKL. The CDR3 bases are TGCGCCAGCAGCCAAGACGTTAACAGGGGCCCCCATCAGCCCCAGCATTTT. Translation: CASSQDVNRGPHQPQHF.

This rearrangement joins TRBV5-4 to TRBJ2-5, with a possible D match to TRBD2 (7 bases). The germline gives CDR1 SGHNT, CDR2 YYREEE (reference sequence). The germline V and J ends were trimmed by 0 bases and 5 bases, with 14 bases remaining between them. This CDR3 has 15 amino acids. CDR3 sequence: CASSLGGGAGETQYF. CDR3 in DNA: TGTGCCAGCAGCTTGGGTGGGGGGGCCGGTGAGACCCAGTACTTC.